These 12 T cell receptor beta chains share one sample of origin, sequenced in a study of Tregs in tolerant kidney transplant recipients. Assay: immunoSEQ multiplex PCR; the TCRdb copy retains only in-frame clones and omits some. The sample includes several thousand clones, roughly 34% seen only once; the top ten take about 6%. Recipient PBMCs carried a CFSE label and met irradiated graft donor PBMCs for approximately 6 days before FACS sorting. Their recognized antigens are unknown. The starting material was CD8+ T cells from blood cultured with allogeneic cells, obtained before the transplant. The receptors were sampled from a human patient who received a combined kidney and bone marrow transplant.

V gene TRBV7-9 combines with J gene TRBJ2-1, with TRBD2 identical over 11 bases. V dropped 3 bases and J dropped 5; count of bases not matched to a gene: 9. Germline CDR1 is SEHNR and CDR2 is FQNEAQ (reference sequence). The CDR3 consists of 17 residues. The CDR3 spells CASSFSNSGRADNEQFF. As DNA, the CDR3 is TGTGCCAGCAGCTTTTCTAATAGCGGGAGGGCCGACAATGAGCAGTTCTTC.

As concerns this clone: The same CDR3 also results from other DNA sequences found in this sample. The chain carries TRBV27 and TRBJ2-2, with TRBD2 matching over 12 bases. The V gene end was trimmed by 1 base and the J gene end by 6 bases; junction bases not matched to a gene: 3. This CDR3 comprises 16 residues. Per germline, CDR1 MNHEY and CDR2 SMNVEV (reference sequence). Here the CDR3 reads CASSLLLAGGPGELFF. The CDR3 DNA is TGTGCCAGCAGTTTATTACTAGCGGGAGGCCCCGGGGAGCTGTTTTTT.

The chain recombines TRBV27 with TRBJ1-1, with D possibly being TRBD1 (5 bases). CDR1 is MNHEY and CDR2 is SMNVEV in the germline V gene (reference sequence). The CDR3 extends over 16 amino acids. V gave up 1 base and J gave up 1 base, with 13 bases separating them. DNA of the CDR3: TGTGCCAGCAGTTTATTACTCCCCCAGGGGAACACTGAAGCTTTCTTT. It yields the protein CASSLLLPQGNTEAFF.

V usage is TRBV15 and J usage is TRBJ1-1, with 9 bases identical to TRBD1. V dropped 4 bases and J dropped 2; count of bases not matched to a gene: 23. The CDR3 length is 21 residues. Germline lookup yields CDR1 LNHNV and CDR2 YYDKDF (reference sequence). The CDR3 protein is CATSKEGQGSNYPLENTEAFF. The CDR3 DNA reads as TGTGCCACCAGCAAAGAAGGACAGGGGTCCAACTACCCTCTCGAAAACACTGAAGCTTTCTTT.

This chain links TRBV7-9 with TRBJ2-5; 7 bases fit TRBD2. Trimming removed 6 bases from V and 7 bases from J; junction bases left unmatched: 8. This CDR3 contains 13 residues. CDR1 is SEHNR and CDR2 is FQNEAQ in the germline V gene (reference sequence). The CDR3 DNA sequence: TGTGCCAGCAGGCCGTCCTGGGAGGGGACCCAGTACTTC. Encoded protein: CASRPSWEGTQYF.

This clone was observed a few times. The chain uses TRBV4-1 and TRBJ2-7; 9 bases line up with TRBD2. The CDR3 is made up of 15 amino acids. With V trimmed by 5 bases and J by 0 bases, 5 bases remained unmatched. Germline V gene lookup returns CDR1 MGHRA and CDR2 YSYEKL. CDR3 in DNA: TGCGCCAGCAGCTGGGTTAGCGGGAGCTCCTACGAGCAGTACTTC. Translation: CASSWVSGSSYEQYF.

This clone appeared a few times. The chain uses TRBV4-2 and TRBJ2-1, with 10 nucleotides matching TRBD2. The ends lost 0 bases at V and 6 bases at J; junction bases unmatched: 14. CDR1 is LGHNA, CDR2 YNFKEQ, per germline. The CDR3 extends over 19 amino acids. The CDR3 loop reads CASSQEVVEVAGGSNEQFF. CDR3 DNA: TGTGCCAGCAGCCAAGAGGTGGTAGAAGTAGCGGGAGGTTCCAATGAGCAGTTCTTC.

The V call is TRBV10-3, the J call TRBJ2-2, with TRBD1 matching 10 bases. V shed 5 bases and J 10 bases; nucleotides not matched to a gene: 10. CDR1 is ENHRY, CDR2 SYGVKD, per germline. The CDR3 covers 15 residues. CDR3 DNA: TGTGCCATCAGTAGGACAGGGGGGCCTTCCGAGGAGCTGTTTTTT. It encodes CAISRTGGPSEELFF.

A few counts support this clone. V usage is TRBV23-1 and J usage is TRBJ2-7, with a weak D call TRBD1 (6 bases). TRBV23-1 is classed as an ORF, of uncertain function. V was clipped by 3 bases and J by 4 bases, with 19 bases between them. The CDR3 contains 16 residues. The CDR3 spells CASSHESGQGPYEQYF. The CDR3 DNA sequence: TGCGCCAGCAGTCACGAGTCGGGCCAGGGGCCATACGAGCAGTACTTC.

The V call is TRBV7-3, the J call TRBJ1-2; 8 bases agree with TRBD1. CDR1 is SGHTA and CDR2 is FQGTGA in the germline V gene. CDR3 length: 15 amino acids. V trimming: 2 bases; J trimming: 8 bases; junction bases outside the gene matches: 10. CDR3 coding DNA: TGTGCCAGCAGCTTAGCCGGGGGACAGGCAGAGGGCTACACCTTC. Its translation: CASSLAGGQAEGYTF. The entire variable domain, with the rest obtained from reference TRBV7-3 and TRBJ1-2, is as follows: GAGVSQTPSNKVTEKGKYVELRCDPISGHTALYWYRQSLGQGPEFLIYFQGTGAADDSGLPNDRFFAVRPEGSVSTLKIQRTERGDSAVYLCASSLAGGQAEGYTFGSGTRLTVV.

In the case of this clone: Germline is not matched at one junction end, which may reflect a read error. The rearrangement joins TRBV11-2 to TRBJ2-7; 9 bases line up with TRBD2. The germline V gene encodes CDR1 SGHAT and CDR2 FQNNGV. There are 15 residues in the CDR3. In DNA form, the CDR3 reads TGCGCCAGCAGCCAAGATAGCGGGGGAGGGAACGAGCAGTACTTC. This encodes CASSQDSGGGNEQYF.

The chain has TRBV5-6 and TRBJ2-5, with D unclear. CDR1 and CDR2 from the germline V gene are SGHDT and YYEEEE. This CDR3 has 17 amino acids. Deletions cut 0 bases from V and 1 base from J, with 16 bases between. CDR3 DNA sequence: TGTGCCAGCAGCTTGGGGTTGGCACTAACCTTCCAAGAGACCCAGTACTTC. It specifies CASSLGLALTFQETQYF.